The 11 T cell receptor beta chains reported below all come from one sample, sequenced in a study of response to subunit inactivated influenza vaccine. A single record per CDR3 protein comes from TCRdb applying MiXCR to the RT-PCR reads. The profile shows around 200,000 distinct CDR3 sequences, around 15% of them singletons. Sequencing used CD8+ T cells sorted from PBMCs, obtained roughly 5 days after vaccination. The receptor set was obtained from a man aged 50-60 years who received an inactivated influenza vaccine.

The chain joins TRBV2 to TRBJ1-5; tentative D call: TRBD1 (5 bases). Germline-derived CDR1 and CDR2 are SNHLY and FYNNEI. CDR3 size: 12 residues. Trimming removed 6 bases at V and 7 bases at J, with 10 bases between. CDR3: CASRRAGQPQHF. CDR3 coding DNA: TGTGCCAGCAGGCGGGCAGGGCAGCCCCAGCATTTT.

Many counts were recorded for this clonotype. The chain recombines TRBV24-1 with TRBJ2-2; 7 bases map to TRBD1. After removal of 0 bases from V and 7 bases from J, the junction contained 7 bases not matched to a gene. CDR1 KGHDR and CDR2 SFDVKD come from the germline V gene. The CDR3 covers 16 residues. The CDR3 region is CATSDLGQGDSGELFF. CDR3 in DNA: TGTGCCACCAGTGATTTGGGGCAGGGGGATAGCGGGGAGCTGTTTTTT.

The chain is built from TRBV5-1 and TRBJ1-1; D unresolved. The CDR3 loop spans 12 amino acids. CDR1 SGHRS and CDR2 YFSETQ come from the germline V gene. V was pared by 0 bases and J by 6 bases, with 6 bases between. The CDR3, as DNA: TGCGCCAGCAGCTTGGCATGGGCTGAAGCTTTCTTT. It codes for CASSLAWAEAFF.

There are many counts of this clonotype. The genes are TRBV12-3 or TRBV12-4 and TRBJ2-1; D gene uncertain. The CDR3 runs 14 residues. The V and J ends lost 5 bases and 3 bases respectively, with 11 bases between them. CDR3 nucleotides: TGTGCCAGCAGTCCCCCTGGGAACTACAATGAGCAGTTCTTC. This codes for CASSPPGNYNEQFF.

This clonotype turned up a few times. This rearrangement joins TRBV27 to TRBJ2-7; D is uncertain. This CDR3 contains 14 residues. Germline loops: CDR1 MNHEY, CDR2 SMNVEV (reference sequence). Trimming took off 0 bases at V and 6 bases at J, with 12 bases between the two ends. The CDR3 DNA reads as TGTGCCAGCAGTTTATCCCTCGGACGAGTCGAGCAGTACTTC. This translates into CASSLSLGRVEQYF.

Ten or more counts support this clonotype. The chain links TRBV6-5 to TRBJ2-7, with a tentative D call TRBD1 (6 bases). The CDR3 extends over 12 amino acids. The ends were cut back, 6 bases at V and 4 bases at J, with 10 bases in the middle. Germline lookup yields CDR1 MNHEY and CDR2 SVGAGI. CDR3 region: CASSSRGYEQYF. The CDR3 DNA sequence: TGTGCCAGCAGCTCCAGGGGTTACGAGCAGTACTTC.

This clonotype was observed a few times. The rearrangement links TRBV24-1 to TRBJ2-2; TRBD1 aligns across 8 bases. CDR1 and CDR2 (germline): KGHDR, SFDVKD. V lost 1 base, J lost 5 bases, and 5 bases stayed unmatched. This CDR3 has 16 residues. DNA of the CDR3: TGTGCCACCAGTGATTTAAGCAGGGGGCAGACCGGGGAGCTGTTTTTT. Translating it yields CATSDLSRGQTGELFF.

This clonotype was seen a single time. The chain has TRBV12-3 or TRBV12-4 and TRBJ2-3, with 7 bases aligning to TRBD1. The length of the CDR3 is 16 residues. Trimming cost V 5 bases and J 2 bases; bases outside gene matches: 10. The CDR3 spells CASSTTQGEATDTQYF. Written as DNA, the CDR3 is TGTGCCAGCAGTACCACGCAGGGGGAAGCCACAGATACGCAGTATTTT.

The chain joins TRBV6-2 or TRBV6-3 to TRBJ2-2, with 9 bases fitting TRBD2. J lost 5 bases, V lost 2 bases, and 6 bases had no gene match. CDR3 size: 16 residues. CDR1 is MNHEY, CDR2 SVGEGT, per germline. CDR3 nucleotides: TGTGCCAGCAGTTACGGTCTAGCGGGAATTACCGGGGAGCTGTTTTTT. As protein: CASSYGLAGITGELFF.

The chain carries TRBV7-2 and TRBJ2-2; possibly TRBD2 for D (7 bases). The CDR3 is made up of 16 amino acids. Trimming left V 3 bases short and J 7 bases short, with 18 bases between. Germline CDR1 is SGHTA and CDR2 is FQGNSA. This CDR3 is CASSFTGIGGVGELFF. CDR3 bases: TGTGCCAGCAGCTTCACCGGGATAGGGGGGGTCGGGGAGCTGTTTTTT.

This clonotype was picked up a small number of times. The genes are TRBV19 and TRBJ1-1, with unresolved D. The germline V and J ends were trimmed by 3 bases and 6 bases, with 11 bases remaining between them. Germline CDR1 LNHDA, CDR2 SQIVND (reference sequence). The CDR3 length is 13 residues. The DNA for the CDR3 is TGTGCCAGTAGTATGAGAGTTGGAGCTGAAGCTTTCTTT. Translated, it gives CASSMRVGAEAFF.